The next 4 T cell receptor beta chains were all read from a single sample in a study of technical replicates of blood from a few donors. Here immunoSEQ multiplex PCR was the method, and the copy in TCRdb shows in-frame clones only, minus some. The data show about 81,000 clones, with approximately 96% seen just once and roughly 0.36% held by the top ten. The sample taken for sequencing was T cells isolated from PBMCs. All receptors derive from a human donor in good health.

This chain uses TRBV28 with TRBJ2-5; the match to TRBD1 covers 10 bases. V gave up 5 bases and J gave up 5 bases; unmatched junction bases: 20. Germline CDR1 MDHEN, CDR2 SYDVKM. The CDR3 is made up of 19 amino acids. The CDR3 sequence is CASSPLMGTGEPNEETQYF. The DNA of the CDR3 is TGTGCCAGCAGTCCCTTAATGGGGACAGGGGAGCCGAATGAGGAGACCCAGTACTTC. The full variable domain, with the rest looked up from reference TRBV28 and TRBJ2-5, is DVKVTQSSRYLVKRTGEKVFLECVQDMDHENMFWYRQDPGLGLRLIYFSYDVKMKEKGDIPEGYSVSREKKERFSLILESASTNQTSMYLCASSPLMGTGEPNEETQYFGPGTRLLVL.

The rearrangement joins TRBV30 to TRBJ2-7; no definite D call. Germline assignment: CDR1 GTSNPN and CDR2 SVGIG (reference sequence). V lost 1 base, J lost 6 bases, and 13 bases lay in between. This CDR3 is built from 13 residues. CDR3 region: CAWSGSRFGEQYF. In DNA form, the CDR3 reads TGTGCCTGGAGTGGGTCCAGGTTTGGCGAGCAGTACTTC.

The V gene is TRBV28, the J gene TRBJ2-7, with 9 nucleotides matching TRBD1. The V segment lost 3 bases and the J segment 7 bases; nucleotides outside the gene matches: 10. The CDR3 is made up of 15 amino acids. Germline values: CDR1 MDHEN, CDR2 SYDVKM. The CDR3 reads CASSFPPGQGYEQYF. The CDR3 DNA is TGTGCCAGCAGTTTCCCGCCGGGACAGGGTTATGAGCAGTACTTC.

The V and J genes are TRBV29-1 and TRBJ1-2, with 8 bases that match TRBD1. Germline V gives CDR1 SQVTM, CDR2 ANQGSEA. The length of the CDR3 is 13 residues. Germline trimming cut 4 bases from V and 3 bases from J; bases unmatched to any gene: 4. CDR3 region: CSVASTGDYGYTF. CDR3 in DNA: TGCAGCGTTGCCTCGACAGGGGACTATGGCTACACCTTC.